Listed here are 7 T cell receptor beta chains from one sample, sequenced in a study of human T cells and chemical hapten exposure. The time point was: healthy volunteer bleed at 6 weeks. Total RNA was extracted from unfractionated whole blood. MiXCR, applied by TCRdb to the RACE reads, yields one record per CDR3 protein. Found here are approximately 79,000 distinct CDR3 sequences, about 8.7% of them singletons; the top ten hold 1.5%. What was sequenced was whole blood. All receptors derive from a male donor in good health. Some clones in this sample may be carry-over from other donors' samples.

In this sample, this clonotype turned up many times. The V gene is TRBV19, the J gene TRBJ1-1; 8 bases are shared with TRBD1. Germline-derived CDR1 and CDR2 are LNHDA and SQIVND (reference sequence). The CDR3 loop spans 14 amino acids. V gave up 7 bases and J gave up 8 bases; unmatched junction bases: 12. Here the CDR3 DNA reads TGTGCCAGTACGCCTCCGGGACAGGAGGGAGAAGCTTTCTTT. It is translated as CASTPPGQEGEAFF.

This clonotype has ten or more counts. J is TRBJ1-1 and V is TRBV29-1, with no clear D. The CDR3 loop spans 12 amino acids. The germline V and J ends were trimmed by 4 bases and 0 bases, with 6 bases remaining between them. Germline assignment: CDR1 SQVTM and CDR2 ANQGSEA. Here the CDR3 DNA reads TGCAGCGTTGGACCGATGAACACTGAAGCTTTCTTT. It codes for CSVGPMNTEAFF.

With regard to this clonotype: A much larger clone differs by one base, so this may be a read error. The chain has TRBV9 and TRBJ2-7; no clear D. The V and J ends lost 4 bases and 2 bases respectively, with 13 bases between them. CDR1 is SGDLS, CDR2 YYNGEE, per germline. There are 14 residues in the CDR3. CDR3 DNA: TGTGCCAGCAGCCAAAATCCAGAAGCCTACGAGCAGTACTTC. Its translation: CASSQNPEAYEQYF.

The J gene is TRBJ2-7, the V gene TRBV20-1; TRBD2 aligns across 10 bases. Germline CDR1 and CDR2: DFQATT and SNEGSKA (reference sequence). The CDR3 length is 14 residues. V lost 0 bases and J lost 3; bases outside the gene matches: 2. DNA for the CDR3: TGCAGTGCTAGAGAGACTAGCGGGTACTACGAGCAGTACTTC. Amino acid sequence: CSARETSGYYEQYF.

The sample holds a few counts of this clonotype. This chain joins TRBV7-2 and TRBJ1-5; a possible D gene is TRBD1 (5 bases). CDR3 size: 16 residues. The V gene's germline CDR1 is SGHTA and CDR2 FQGNSA. V lost 0 bases and J 10 bases, leaving 19 bases between the germline ends. The CDR3 nucleotides are TGTGCCAGCAGCTTAGCAAGGGTAGGGGCTGCGGTCCCCCAGCATTTT. This sequence encodes CASSLARVGAAVPQHF.

The rearrangement links TRBV7-9 to TRBJ1-1; 7 bases are a match to TRBD1. Unmatched junction bases numbered 5, after V lost 4 bases and J lost 9 bases. Germline V gives CDR1 SEHNR, CDR2 FQNEAQ (reference sequence). The CDR3 consists of 12 residues. CDR3 nucleotide sequence: TGTGCCAGCAGCTCTCCGGGACAGAAAGCTTTCTTT. As protein: CASSSPGQKAFF. The full variable domain, rest sourced from reference TRBV7-9 and TRBJ1-1, is DTGVSQNPRHKITKRGQNVTFRCDPISEHNRLYWYRQTLGQGPEFLTYFQNEAQLEKSRLLSDRFSAERPKGSFSTLEIQRTEQGDSAMYLCASSSPGQKAFFGQGTRLTVV.

In this sample, this clonotype turned up many times. The V gene is TRBV10-3, the J gene TRBJ2-7; 8 bases match TRBD1. V trimming: 11 bases; J trimming: 2 bases; junction bases outside the gene matches: 8. The CDR3 consists of 13 residues. Germline CDR1 and CDR2: ENHRY and SYGVKD. CDR3 residues: CAAGQGRAYEQYF. Written as DNA, the CDR3 is TGTGCCGCTGGACAGGGTCGGGCCTACGAGCAGTACTTC.